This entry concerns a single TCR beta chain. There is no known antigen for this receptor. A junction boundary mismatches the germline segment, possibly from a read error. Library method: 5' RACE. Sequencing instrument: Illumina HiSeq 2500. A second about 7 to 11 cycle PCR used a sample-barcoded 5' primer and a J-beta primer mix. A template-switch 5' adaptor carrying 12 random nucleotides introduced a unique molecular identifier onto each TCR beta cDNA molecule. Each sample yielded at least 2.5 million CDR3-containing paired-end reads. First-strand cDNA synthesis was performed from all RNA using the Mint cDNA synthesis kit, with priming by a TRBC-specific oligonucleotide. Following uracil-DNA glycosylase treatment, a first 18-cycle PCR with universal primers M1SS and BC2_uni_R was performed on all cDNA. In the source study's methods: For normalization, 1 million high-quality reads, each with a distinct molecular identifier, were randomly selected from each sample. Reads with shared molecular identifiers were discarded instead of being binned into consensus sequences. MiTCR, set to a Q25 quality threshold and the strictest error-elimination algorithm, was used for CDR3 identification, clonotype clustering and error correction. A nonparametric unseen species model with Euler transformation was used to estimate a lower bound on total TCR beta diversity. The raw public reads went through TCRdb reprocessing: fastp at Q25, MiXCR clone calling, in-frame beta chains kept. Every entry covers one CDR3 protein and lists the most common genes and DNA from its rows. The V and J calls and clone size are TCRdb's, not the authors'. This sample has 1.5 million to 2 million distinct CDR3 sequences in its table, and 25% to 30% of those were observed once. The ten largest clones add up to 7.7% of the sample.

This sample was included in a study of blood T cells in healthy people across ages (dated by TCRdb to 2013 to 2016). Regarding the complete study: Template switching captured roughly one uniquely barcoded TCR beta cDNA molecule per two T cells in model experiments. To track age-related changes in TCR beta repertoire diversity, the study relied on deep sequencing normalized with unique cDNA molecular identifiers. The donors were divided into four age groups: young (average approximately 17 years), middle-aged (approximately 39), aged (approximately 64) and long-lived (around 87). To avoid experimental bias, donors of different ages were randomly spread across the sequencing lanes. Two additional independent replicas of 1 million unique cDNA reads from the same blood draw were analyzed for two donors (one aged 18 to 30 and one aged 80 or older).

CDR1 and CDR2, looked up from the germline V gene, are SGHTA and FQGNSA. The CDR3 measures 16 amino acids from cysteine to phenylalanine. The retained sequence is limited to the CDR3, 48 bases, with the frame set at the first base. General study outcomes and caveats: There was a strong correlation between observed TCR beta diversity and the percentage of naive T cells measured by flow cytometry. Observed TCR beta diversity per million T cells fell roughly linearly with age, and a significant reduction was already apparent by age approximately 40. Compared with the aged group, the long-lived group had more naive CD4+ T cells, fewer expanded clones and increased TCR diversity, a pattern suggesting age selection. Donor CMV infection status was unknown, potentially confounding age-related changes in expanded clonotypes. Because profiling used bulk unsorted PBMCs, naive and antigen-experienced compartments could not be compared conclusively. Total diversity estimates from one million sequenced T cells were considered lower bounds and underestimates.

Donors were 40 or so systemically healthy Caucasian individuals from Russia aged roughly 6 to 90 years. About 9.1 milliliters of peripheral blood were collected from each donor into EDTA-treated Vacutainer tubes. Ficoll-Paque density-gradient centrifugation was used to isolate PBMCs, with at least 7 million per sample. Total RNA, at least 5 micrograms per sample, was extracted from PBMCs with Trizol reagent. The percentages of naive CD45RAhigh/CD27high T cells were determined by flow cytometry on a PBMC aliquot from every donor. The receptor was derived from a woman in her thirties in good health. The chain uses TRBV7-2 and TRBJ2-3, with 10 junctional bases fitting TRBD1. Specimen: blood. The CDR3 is CAGSLEGGQGRDTQYF. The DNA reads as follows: TGTGCCGGCAGCTTAGAGGGGGGACAGGGGAGAGATACGCAGTATTTT.